The 17 T cell receptor beta chains below come from one sample, sequenced in a study of cytomegalovirus exposure and HLA in healthy donors. PCR amplification relied on 60 Vbeta primers (plus 13 Jbeta primers). Produced via immunoSEQ multiplex PCR; TCRdb's table is partial and in-frame only. The sample records approximately 150,000 clones, roughly 80% being singletons. Input material: PBMCs. These receptors were taken from a man between 18 and 29 years old in good health and CMV-seropositive.

The chain employs TRBV11-2 and TRBJ1-1, with a tentative D call TRBD1 (5 bases). This CDR3 spans 18 amino acids. Trimming pared 1 base from V and 0 bases from J, leaving 18 bases between. The germline CDR1 and CDR2 sequences are SGHAT and FQNNGV. The CDR3 protein is CASSLVSGVNTMNTEAFF. DNA for the CDR3: TGTGCCAGCAGCTTAGTGTCGGGGGTGAATACAATGAACACTGAAGCTTTCTTT. The whole variable domain, remainder taken from reference TRBV11-2 and TRBJ1-1, is EAGVAQSPRYKIIEKRQSVAFWCNPISGHATLYWYQQILGQGPKLLIQFQNNGVVDDSQLPKDRFSAERLKGVDSTLKIQPAKLEDSAVYLCASSLVSGVNTMNTEAFFGQGTRLTVV.

The chain carries TRBV7-8 and TRBJ2-7, with TRBD2 matching 8 bases. With V trimmed by 5 bases and J by 7 bases, 16 bases remained unmatched. The CDR3 is 16 residues long. Germline-derived CDR1 and CDR2 are SGHVS and FQNEAQ. CDR3 DNA: TGTGCCAGCAGCGCGGGGGGAAGTGCTTTCCCCCGGGAGCAGTACTTC. This encodes CASSAGGSAFPREQYF.

The V gene is TRBV15, the J gene TRBJ1-4; D not resolved. This CDR3 contains 13 residues. CDR1 and CDR2 (germline): LNHNV, YYDKDF (reference sequence). The V end was cut by 3 bases, the J end by 8 bases, with 10 bases between. CDR3 region: CATSSPGKEKLFF. The DNA of the CDR3 is TGTGCCACCAGCAGTCCGGGGAAGGAAAAACTGTTTTTT.

This chain joins TRBV28 and TRBJ1-2; 8 nucleotides line up with TRBD1. The ends lost 4 bases at V and 8 bases at J; junction bases unmatched: 18. Germline V gives CDR1 MDHEN, CDR2 SYDVKM. There are 17 residues in the CDR3. CDR3 loop: CASSSPTGAGLESGYTF. Written as DNA, the CDR3 is TGTGCCAGCAGTTCACCGACAGGGGCGGGTCTTGAGTCCGGCTACACCTTC.

A word on this clone: The same CDR3 can be traced to other DNA sequences in this sample. The chain couples TRBV28 to TRBJ2-4; 11 nucleotides match TRBD2. The CDR3 sequence is 17 residues long. The J segment lost 2 bases and the V segment lost 1 base, leaving 4 bases of the junction unmatched. Germline-derived CDR1 and CDR2 are MDHEN and SYDVKM. The CDR3 DNA sequence: TGTGCCAGCAGTTTATTAGCGGGAGGGGGAACCAAAAACATTCAGTACTTC. This gives the protein CASSLLAGGGTKNIQYF. Using reference TRBV28 and TRBJ2-4 for the parts outside the CDR3, the full variable domain is DVKVTQSSRYLVKRTGEKVFLECVQDMDHENMFWYRQDPGLGLRLIYFSYDVKMKEKGDIPEGYSVSREKKERFSLILESASTNQTSMYLCASSLLAGGGTKNIQYFGAGTRLSVL.

The V gene is TRBV4-1, the J gene TRBJ2-7; possibly TRBD1 for D (5 bases). The CDR3 is 16 residues long. Germline V gene data show CDR1 as MGHRA and CDR2 as YSYEKL. Trimming took 1 base from V and 7 from J, leaving 20 bases between them. CDR3 residues: CASSQVPDRENREQYF. Here the CDR3 DNA reads TGCGCCAGCAGCCAAGTCCCCGACAGAGAAAACCGAGAGCAGTACTTC.

The V call is TRBV2, the J call TRBJ2-3; possibly TRBD2 for D (5 bases). V lost 7 bases and J 3 bases, leaving 8 bases between the germline ends. Germline V CDR1 and CDR2: SNHLY, FYNNEI. This CDR3 is built from 12 residues. The CDR3 sequence: CASIRGTDTQYF. The CDR3 coding sequence is TGTGCCAGCATTCGCGGGACAGATACGCAGTATTTT.

The count of this clone is one. The chain carries TRBV27 and TRBJ2-1; D is perhaps TRBD2 (5 bases). V dropped 7 bases and J dropped 8 bases, with 21 bases sitting between them. This CDR3 contains 15 residues. Germline loops: CDR1 MNHEY, CDR2 SMNVEV (reference sequence). The CDR3 region is CASTRADSRGDEQFF. CDR3 DNA sequence: TGTGCCAGCACCCGAGCGGACTCCCGAGGCGATGAGCAGTTCTTC.

This sequence joins TRBV6-4 and TRBJ1-3; maybe TRBD1 (5 bases). Germline CDR1 MRHNA, CDR2 SNTAGT. CDR3 length: 17 residues. V was trimmed by 0 bases and J by 5 bases, leaving 17 bases between them. The CDR3 DNA reads TGTGCCAGCAGTGACTCTACGGGGGAGATTTCCCGAAACACCATATATTTT. This gives the protein CASSDSTGEISRNTIYF.

The rearrangement uses TRBV9 and TRBJ2-3, with 10 bases lining up with TRBD2. Germline V gives CDR1 SGDLS, CDR2 YYNGEE. The junction had 9 bases not matched to a gene; V was cut back by 3 bases and J by 2 bases. This CDR3 has 17 residues. CDR3 region: CASSANKAGGITDTQYF. CDR3 nucleotides: TGTGCCAGCAGCGCAAACAAAGCGGGAGGGATCACAGATACGCAGTATTTT.

This clone has only one observation. The chain couples TRBV27 to TRBJ2-7; 7 bases agree with TRBD1. J was trimmed by 2 bases and V by 3 bases; bases with no gene match: 1. Germline loops: CDR1 MNHEY, CDR2 SMNVEV (reference sequence). This CDR3 comprises 13 residues. The DNA for the CDR3 is TGTGCCAGCAGTTTTACAGGGGCCTACGAGCAGTACTTC. It yields the protein CASSFTGAYEQYF.

The gene calls are TRBV5-4 and TRBJ1-2; a weak D match, TRBD1 (6 bases). The CDR3 contains 13 residues. Germline values: CDR1 SGHNT, CDR2 YYREEE (reference sequence). The V and J ends lost 4 bases and 8 bases respectively, with 15 bases between them. This chain's CDR3 is CASSRGGAQGYTF. Here the CDR3 DNA reads TGTGCCAGCAGCCGGGGGGGGGCGCAAGGCTACACCTTC.

V and J are TRBV27 and TRBJ2-5; maybe TRBD1 (6 bases). Germline CDR1 reads MNHEY; CDR2 reads SMNVEV (reference sequence). Trimming left V 6 bases short and J 3 bases short, with 20 bases between. The length of the CDR3 is 16 residues. CDR3 nucleotides: TGTGCCAGCAGGATGGACAGCCGGGGTTTGAAAGAGACCCAGTACTTC. It translates to CASRMDSRGLKETQYF.

The gene calls are TRBV27 and TRBJ2-7; 11 nucleotides line up with TRBD2. CDR1 MNHEY and CDR2 SMNVEV come from the germline V gene (reference sequence). J gave up 0 bases and V 3 bases, and 7 bases lay outside the gene matches. The CDR3 extends over 17 amino acids. The CDR3 DNA reads TGTGCCAGCAGTTTCCGGATAGCGGGAGGGAGCTCCTACGAGCAGTACTTC. It specifies CASSFRIAGGSSYEQYF.

The V gene is TRBV6-1, the J gene TRBJ2-7; no clear D gene. Germline CDR1 reads MNHNS; CDR2 reads SASEGT. Trimming pared 4 bases from V and 2 bases from J, leaving 9 bases between. The CDR3 loop spans 13 amino acids. The CDR3: CASSADLPYEQYF. For the CDR3, the DNA is TGTGCCAGCAGTGCAGATTTACCCTACGAGCAGTACTTC.

The chain uses TRBV7-6 and TRBJ2-3; 15 nucleotides line up with TRBD2. The CDR3 length is 19 residues. V was pared by 5 bases and J by 3 bases, with 12 bases of the junction left unmatched. CDR1 SGHVS and CDR2 FNYEAQ come from the germline V gene. CDR3 residues: CASSPRTSGRVISTDTQYF. DNA for the CDR3: TGTGCCAGCAGCCCTCGGACTAGCGGGAGGGTTATATCTACAGATACGCAGTATTTT. Variable domain in full (rest from reference TRBV7-6 and TRBJ2-3): GAGVSQSPRYKVTKRGQDVALRCDPISGHVSLYWYRQALGQGPEFLTYFNYEAQQDKSGLPNDRFSAERPEGSISTLTIQRTEQRDSAMYRCASSPRTSGRVISTDTQYFGPGTRLTVL.

The chain carries TRBV5-1 and TRBJ2-7, with 9 bases fitting TRBD1. Germline V lookup: CDR1 SGHRS, CDR2 YFSETQ. The V segment lost 2 bases and the J segment 2 bases; nucleotides outside the gene matches: 8. This CDR3 contains 16 residues. The CDR3: CASSFSTGTGTYEQYF. CDR3 in DNA: TGCGCCAGCAGCTTCTCCACCGGGACAGGGACCTACGAGCAGTACTTC.